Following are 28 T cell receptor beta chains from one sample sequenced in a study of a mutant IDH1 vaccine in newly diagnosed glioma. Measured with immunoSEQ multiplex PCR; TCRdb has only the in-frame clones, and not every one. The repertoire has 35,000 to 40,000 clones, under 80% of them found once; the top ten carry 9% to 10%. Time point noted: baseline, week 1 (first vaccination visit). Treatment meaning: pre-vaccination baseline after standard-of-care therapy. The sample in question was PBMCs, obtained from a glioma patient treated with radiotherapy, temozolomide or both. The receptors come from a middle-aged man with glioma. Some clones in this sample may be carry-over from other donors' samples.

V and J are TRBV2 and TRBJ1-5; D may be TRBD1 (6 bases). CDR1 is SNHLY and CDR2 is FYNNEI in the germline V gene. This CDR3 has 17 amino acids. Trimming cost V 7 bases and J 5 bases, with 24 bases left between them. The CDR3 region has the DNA TGTGCCAGCAAAACGGGTGGACAACAGGGCCGAGATCAGCCCCAGCATTTT. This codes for CASKTGGQQGRDQPQHF.

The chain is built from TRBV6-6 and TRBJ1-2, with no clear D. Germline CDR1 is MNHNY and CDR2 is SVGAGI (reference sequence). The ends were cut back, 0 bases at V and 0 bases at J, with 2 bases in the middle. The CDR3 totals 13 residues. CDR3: CASSYSTNYGYTF. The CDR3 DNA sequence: TGTGCCAGCAGTTACTCGACTAACTATGGCTACACCTTC.

The CDR3 loop reads CASSSWVTGANVLTF. DNA for the CDR3: TGTGCCAGCAGCTCTTGGGTAACTGGGGCCAACGTCCTGACTTTC. This chain links TRBV5-6 with TRBJ2-6; D is unclear. Trimming cost V 3 bases and J 2 bases, with 9 bases left between them. CDR3 size: 15 residues. Germline V CDR1 and CDR2: SGHDT, YYEEEE.

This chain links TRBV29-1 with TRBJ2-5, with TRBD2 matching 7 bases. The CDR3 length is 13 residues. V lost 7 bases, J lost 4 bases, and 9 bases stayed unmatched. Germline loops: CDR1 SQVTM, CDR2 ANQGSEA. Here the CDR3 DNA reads TGCAGCGGGGCCCAGACTAGCAGAGAGACCCAGTACTTC. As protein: CSGAQTSRETQYF.

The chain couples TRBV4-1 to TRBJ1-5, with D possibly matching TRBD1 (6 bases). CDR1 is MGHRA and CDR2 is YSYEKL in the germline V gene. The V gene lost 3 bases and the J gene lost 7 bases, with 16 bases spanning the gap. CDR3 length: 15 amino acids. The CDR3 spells CASSQGDRPLQPQHF. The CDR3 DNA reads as TGCGCCAGCAGCCAGGGTGACAGGCCCCTGCAGCCCCAGCATTTT.

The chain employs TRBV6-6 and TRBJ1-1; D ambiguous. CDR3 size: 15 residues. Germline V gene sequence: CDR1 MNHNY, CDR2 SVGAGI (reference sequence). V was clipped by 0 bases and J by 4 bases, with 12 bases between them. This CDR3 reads CASSYSSPRVTEAFF. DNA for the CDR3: TGTGCCAGCAGTTACTCGTCCCCCCGGGTCACTGAAGCTTTCTTT.

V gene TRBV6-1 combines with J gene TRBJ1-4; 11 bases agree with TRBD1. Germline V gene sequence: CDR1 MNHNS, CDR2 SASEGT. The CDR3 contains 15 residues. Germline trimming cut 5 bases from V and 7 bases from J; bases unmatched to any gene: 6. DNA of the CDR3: TGTGCCAGCAGTTTCATGGACAGGGGGCTTGAAAAACTGTTTTTT. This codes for CASSFMDRGLEKLFF.

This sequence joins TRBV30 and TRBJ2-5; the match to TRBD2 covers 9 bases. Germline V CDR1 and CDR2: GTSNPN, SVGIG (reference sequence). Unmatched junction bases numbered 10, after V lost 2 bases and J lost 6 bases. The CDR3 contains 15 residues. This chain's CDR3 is CAWSSGDSGGQTQYF. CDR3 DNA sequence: TGTGCCTGGAGTTCCGGGGATAGCGGGGGACAGACCCAGTACTTC.

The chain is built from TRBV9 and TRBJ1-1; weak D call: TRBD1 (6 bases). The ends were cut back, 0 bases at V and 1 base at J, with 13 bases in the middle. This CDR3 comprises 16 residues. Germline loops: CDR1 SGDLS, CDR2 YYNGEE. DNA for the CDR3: TGTGCCAGCAGCGTAGCTCAGGGGAGAAGGAACACTGAAGCTTTCTTT. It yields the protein CASSVAQGRRNTEAFF.

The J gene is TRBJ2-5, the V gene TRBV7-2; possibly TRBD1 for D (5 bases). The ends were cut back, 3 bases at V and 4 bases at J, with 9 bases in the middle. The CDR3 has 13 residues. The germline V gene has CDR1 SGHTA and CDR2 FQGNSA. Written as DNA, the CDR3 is TGTGCCAGCAGCTTTGACAGAGGAGAGACCCAGTACTTC. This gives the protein CASSFDRGETQYF. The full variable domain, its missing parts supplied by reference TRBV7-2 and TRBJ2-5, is GAGVSQSPSNKVTEKGKDVELRCDPISGHTALYWYRQSLGQGLEFLIYFQGNSAPDKSGLPSDRFSAERTGGSVSTLTIQRTQQEDSAVYLCASSFDRGETQYFGPGTRLLVL.

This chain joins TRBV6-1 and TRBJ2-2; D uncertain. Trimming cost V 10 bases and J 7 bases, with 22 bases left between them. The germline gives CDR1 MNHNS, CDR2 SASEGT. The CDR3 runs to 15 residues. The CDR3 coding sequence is TGTGCCACCTCGGACCTAGGACCAAGAGGCGGGGAGCTGTTTTTT. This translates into CATSDLGPRGGELFF.

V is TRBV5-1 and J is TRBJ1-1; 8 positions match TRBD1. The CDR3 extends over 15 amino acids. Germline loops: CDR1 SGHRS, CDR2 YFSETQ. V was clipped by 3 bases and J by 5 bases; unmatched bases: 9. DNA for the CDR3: TGCGCCAGCAGCTCCATTGGGACAGGCCGGACTGAAGCTTTCTTT. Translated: CASSSIGTGRTEAFF.

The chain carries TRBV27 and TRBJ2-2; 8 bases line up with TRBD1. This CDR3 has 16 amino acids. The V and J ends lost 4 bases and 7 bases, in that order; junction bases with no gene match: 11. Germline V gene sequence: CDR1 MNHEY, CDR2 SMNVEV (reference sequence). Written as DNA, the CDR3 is TGTGCCAGCAGTTCCTTCGGACAGGGAAGAGGCGGGGAGCTGTTTTTT. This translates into CASSSFGQGRGGELFF.

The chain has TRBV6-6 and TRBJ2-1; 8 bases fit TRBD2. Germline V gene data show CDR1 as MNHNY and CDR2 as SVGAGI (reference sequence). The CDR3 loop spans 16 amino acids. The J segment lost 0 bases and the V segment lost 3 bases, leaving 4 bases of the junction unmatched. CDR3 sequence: CASSYPSGSSYNEQFF. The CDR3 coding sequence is TGTGCCAGCAGTTATCCAAGCGGGAGCTCCTACAATGAGCAGTTCTTC.

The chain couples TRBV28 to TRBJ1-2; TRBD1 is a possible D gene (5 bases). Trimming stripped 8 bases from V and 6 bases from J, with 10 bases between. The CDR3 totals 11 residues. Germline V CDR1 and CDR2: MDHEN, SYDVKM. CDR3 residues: CASSTVHGYTF. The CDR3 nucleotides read TGTGCCAGCTCGACAGTTCATGGCTACACCTTC.

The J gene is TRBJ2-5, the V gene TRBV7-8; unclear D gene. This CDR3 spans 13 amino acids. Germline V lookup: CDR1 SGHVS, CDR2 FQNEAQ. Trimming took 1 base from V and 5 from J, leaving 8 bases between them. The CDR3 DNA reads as TGTGCCAGCAGCTTAGGGTTAAGGGAGACCCAGTACTTC. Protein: CASSLGLRETQYF. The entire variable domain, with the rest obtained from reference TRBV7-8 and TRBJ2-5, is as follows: GAGVSQSPRYKVAKRGQDVALRCDPISGHVSLFWYQQALGQGPEFLTYFQNEAQLDKSGLPSDRFFAERPEGSVSTLKIQRTQQEDSAVYLCASSLGLRETQYFGPGTRLLVL.

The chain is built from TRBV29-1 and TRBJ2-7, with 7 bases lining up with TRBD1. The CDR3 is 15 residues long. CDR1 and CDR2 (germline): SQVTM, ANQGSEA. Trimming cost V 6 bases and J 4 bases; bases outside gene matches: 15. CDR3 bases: TGCAGCGTGCTAAAACTAGACAGGGTAAGGTACGAGCAGTACTTC. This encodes CSVLKLDRVRYEQYF.

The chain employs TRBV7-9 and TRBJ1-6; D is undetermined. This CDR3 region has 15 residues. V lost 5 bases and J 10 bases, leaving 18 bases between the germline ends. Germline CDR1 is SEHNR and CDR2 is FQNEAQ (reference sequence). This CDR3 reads CASSGTGPHGSPLHF. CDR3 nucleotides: TGTGCCAGCAGCGGAACCGGGCCCCATGGGTCACCCCTCCACTTT.

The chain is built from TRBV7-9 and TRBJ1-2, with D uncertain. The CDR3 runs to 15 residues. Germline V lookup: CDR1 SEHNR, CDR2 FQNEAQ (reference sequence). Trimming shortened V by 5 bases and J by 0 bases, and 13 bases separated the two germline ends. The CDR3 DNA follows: TGTGCCAGCAGCCCGGACGGAGTATCTAACTATGGCTACACCTTC. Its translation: CASSPDGVSNYGYTF.

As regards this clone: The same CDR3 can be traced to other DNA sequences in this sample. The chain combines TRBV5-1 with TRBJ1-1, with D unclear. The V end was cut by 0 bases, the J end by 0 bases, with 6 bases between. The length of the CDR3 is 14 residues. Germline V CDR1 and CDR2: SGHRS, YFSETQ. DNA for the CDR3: TGCGCCAGCAGCTTGGACGGAATGAACACTGAAGCTTTCTTT. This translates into CASSLDGMNTEAFF.

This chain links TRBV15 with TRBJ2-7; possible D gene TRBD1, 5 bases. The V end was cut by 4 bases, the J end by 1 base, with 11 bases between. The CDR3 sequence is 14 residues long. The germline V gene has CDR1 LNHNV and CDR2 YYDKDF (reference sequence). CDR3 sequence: CATSIDRYSYEQYF. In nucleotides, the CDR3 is TGTGCCACCAGCATCGACAGATATTCCTACGAGCAGTACTTC.

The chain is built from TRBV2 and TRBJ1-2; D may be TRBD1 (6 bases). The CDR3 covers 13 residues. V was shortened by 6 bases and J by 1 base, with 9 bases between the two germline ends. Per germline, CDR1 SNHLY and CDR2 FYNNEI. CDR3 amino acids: CASRQGGNYGYTF. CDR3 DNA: TGTGCCAGCAGACAGGGAGGTAACTATGGCTACACCTTC. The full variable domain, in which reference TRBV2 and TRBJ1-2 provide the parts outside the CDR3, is EPEVTQTPSHQVTQMGQEVILRCVPISNHLYFYWYRQILGQKVEFLVSFYNNEISEKSEIFDDQFSVERPDGSNFTLKIRSTKLEDSAMYFCASRQGGNYGYTFGSGTRLTVV.

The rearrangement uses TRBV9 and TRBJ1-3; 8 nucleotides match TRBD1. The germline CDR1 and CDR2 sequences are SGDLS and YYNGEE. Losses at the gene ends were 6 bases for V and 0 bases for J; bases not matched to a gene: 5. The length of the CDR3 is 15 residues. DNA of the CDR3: TGTGCCAGCACCCCGGGACAGGCCTCTGGAAACACCATATATTTT. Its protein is CASTPGQASGNTIYF. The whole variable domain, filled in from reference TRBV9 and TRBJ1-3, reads DSGVTQTPKHLITATGQRVTLRCSPRSGDLSVYWYQQSLDQGLQFLIQYYNGEERAKGNILERFSAQQFPDLHSELNLSSLELGDSALYFCASTPGQASGNTIYFGEGSWLTVV.

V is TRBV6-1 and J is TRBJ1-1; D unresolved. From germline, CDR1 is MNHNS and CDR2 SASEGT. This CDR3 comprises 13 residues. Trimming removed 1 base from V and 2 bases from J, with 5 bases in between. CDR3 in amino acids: CASSEVFNTEAFF. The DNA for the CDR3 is TGTGCCAGCAGTGAAGTTTTCAACACTGAAGCTTTCTTT.

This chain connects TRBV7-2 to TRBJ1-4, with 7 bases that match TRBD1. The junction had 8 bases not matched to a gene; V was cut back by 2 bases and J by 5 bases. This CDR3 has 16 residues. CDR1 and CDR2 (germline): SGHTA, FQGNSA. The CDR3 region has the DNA TGTGCCAGCAGCTTAAGCCCCAGGGGGGCGAATGAAAAACTGTTTTTT. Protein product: CASSLSPRGANEKLFF.

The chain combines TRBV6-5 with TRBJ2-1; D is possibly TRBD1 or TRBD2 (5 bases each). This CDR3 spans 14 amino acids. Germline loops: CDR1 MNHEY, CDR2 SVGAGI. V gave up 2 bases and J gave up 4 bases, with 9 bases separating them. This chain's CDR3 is CASSYGTAYNEQFF. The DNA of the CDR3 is TGTGCCAGCAGTTACGGGACGGCATACAATGAGCAGTTCTTC.

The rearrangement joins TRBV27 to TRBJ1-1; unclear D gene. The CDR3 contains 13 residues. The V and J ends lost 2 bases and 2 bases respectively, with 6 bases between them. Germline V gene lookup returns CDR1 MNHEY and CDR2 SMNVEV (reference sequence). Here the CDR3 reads CASSLGRNTEAFF. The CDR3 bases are TGTGCCAGCAGTTTAGGGAGAAACACTGAAGCTTTCTTT.

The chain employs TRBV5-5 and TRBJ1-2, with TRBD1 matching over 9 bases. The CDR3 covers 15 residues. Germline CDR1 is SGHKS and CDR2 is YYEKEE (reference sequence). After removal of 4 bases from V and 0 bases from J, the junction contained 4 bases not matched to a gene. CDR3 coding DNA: TGTGCCAGCAGCCCAGACAGGGGGACTAACTATGGCTACACCTTC. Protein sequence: CASSPDRGTNYGYTF.